This is a list of T cell receptor beta chains from one sample in a study of T cells in Graves' hyperthyroidism and ophthalmopathy. TCRdb reprocessed the multiplex PCR reads via MiXCR and lists one record per CDR3 protein. The sample consists of some 490,000 distinct CDR3 sequences, 20% to 25% of them appearing once. The sequenced material came from blood. Receptor source: a woman in her 70s with Graves' ophthalmopathy. Both conserved end residues are part of each CDR3. The D gene is left open where the match is weak.

D: .; V: TRBV18; J: TRBJ2-7; CDR3: CATSEDTLSYEQYF
D: .; V: TRBV27; J: TRBJ2-5; CDR3: CASRRATPQETQYF
D: .; V: TRBV7-9; J: TRBJ1-5; CDR3: CASSGRTSNQPQHF
D: TRBD2; V: TRBV6-2/TRBV6-3; J: TRBJ2-1; CDR3: CASTPGGTSGRAPPYNEQFF
D: .; V: TRBV12-3/TRBV12-4; J: TRBJ2-2; CDR3: CASSLSQGPLLGGELFF
D: TRBD1; V: TRBV6-2/TRBV6-3; J: TRBJ1-6; CDR3: CASRPSSTGYNSPLHF
D: .; V: TRBV14; J: TRBJ1-1; CDR3: CASNSFPNTEAFF
D: .; V: TRBV18; J: TRBJ2-1; CDR3: CASLTGADNEQFF
D: TRBD1; V: TRBV5-1; J: TRBJ2-1; CDR3: CASSHGTVYNEQFF
D: TRBD2; V: TRBV11-3; J: TRBJ2-1; CDR3: CASSSETSGGGVEQFF
D: TRBD1; V: TRBV5-1; J: TRBJ2-1; CDR3: CASSRGDRGSSYNEQFF
D: .; V: TRBV3-1; J: TRBJ1-2; CDR3: CASSPYERISGYTF
D: TRBD1; V: TRBV20-1; J: TRBJ1-2; CDR3: CSARDRVVFGYTF
D: .; V: TRBV20-1; J: TRBJ2-3; CDR3: CSAPQGRTGVGADTQYF
D: TRBD2; V: TRBV10-3; J: TRBJ2-7; CDR3: CAISEREGYEQYF
D: TRBD1; V: TRBV2; J: TRBJ1-1; CDR3: CASSPGTGFTEAFF
D: TRBD1; V: TRBV6-1; J: TRBJ1-6; CDR3: CASSGTGTDNSPLHF
D: TRBD2; V: TRBV27; J: TRBJ2-1; CDR3: CASSPGTSGVEQFF
D: TRBD1; V: TRBV20-1; J: TRBJ1-1; CDR3: CSASRRPGQGLNTEAFF
D: .; V: TRBV12-3/TRBV12-4; J: TRBJ1-2; CDR3: CASSLRKAGSKGYTF
D: TRBD1; V: TRBV7-2; J: TRBJ1-2; CDR3: CASSSRRTGGFVIGYTF
D: .; V: TRBV13; J: TRBJ1-6; CDR3: CASRLLRDSPLHF
D: TRBD1; V: TRBV20-1; J: TRBJ1-2; CDR3: CSARSTRTGVSLYGYTF
D: TRBD2; V: TRBV5-1; J: TRBJ2-7; CDR3: CASSPKLAGPYEQYF
D: TRBD2; V: TRBV12-3/TRBV12-4; J: TRBJ2-2; CDR3: CATLNIPGRGSGELFF
D: .; V: TRBV3-1; J: TRBJ1-3; CDR3: CASSTESVSGNTIYF
D: TRBD2; V: TRBV7-6; J: TRBJ2-5; CDR3: CASSLAVGLAVTQYF
D: .; V: TRBV5-1; J: TRBJ2-5; CDR3: CASSLARRRETQYF